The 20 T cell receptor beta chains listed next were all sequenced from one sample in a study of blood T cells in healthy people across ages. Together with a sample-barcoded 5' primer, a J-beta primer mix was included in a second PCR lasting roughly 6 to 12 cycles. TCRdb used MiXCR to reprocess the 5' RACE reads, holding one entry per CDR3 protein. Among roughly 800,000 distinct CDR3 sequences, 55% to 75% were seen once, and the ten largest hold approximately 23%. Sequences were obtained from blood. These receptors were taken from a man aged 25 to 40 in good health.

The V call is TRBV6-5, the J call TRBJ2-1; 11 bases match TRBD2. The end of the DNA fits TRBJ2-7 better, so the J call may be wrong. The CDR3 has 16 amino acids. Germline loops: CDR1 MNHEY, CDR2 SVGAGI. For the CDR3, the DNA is TGTGCCAGCAGTTATAGCGGGAGGGCCTTATACAATGAGCAGTACTTC. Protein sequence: CASSYSGRALYNEQYF.

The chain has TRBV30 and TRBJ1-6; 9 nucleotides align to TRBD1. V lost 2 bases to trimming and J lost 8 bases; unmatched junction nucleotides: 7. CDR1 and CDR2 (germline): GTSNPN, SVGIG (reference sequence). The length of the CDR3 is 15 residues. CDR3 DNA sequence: TGTGCCTGGAGTTTACGGGACAGGGTGGATTCACCCCTCCACTTT. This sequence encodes CAWSLRDRVDSPLHF. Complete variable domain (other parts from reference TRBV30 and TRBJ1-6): SQTIHQWPATLVQPVGSPLSLECTVEGTSNPNLYWYRQAAGRGLQLLFYSVGIGQISSEVPQNLSASRPQDRQFILSSKKLLLSDSGFYLCAWSLRDRVDSPLHFGNGTRLTVT.

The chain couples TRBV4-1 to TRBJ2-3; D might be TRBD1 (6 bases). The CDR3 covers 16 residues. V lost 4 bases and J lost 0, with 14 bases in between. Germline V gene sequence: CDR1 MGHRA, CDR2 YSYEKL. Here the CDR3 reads CASSRGQQTSTDTQYF. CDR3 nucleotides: TGCGCCAGCAGCCGAGGACAGCAGACTAGCACAGATACGCAGTATTTT.

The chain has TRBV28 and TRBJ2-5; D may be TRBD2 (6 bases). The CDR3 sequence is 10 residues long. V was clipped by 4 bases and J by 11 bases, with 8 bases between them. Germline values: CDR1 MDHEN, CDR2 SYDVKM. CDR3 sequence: CASSWREQYF. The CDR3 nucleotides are TGTGCCAGCAGTTGGAGGGAGCAGTACTTC.

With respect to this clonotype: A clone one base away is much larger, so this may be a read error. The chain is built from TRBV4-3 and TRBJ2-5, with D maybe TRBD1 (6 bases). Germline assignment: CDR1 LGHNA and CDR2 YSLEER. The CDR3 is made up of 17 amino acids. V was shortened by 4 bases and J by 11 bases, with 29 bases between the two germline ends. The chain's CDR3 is CASSPPGVAPGDNEQYF. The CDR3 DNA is TGCGCCAGCAGCCCCCCCGGAGTGGCGCCCGGGGACAATGAGCAGTACTTC.

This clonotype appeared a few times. The CDR3 nucleotides are TGTGCCAGCAGCCAAAATCCGGGACTTTTAAATGAGCAGTTCTTC. Protein product: CASSQNPGLLNEQFF. The chain is built from TRBV3-1 and TRBJ2-1, with D maybe TRBD2 (6 bases). Trimming took off 2 bases at V and 7 bases at J, with 15 bases between the two ends. The CDR3 sequence is 15 residues long. The germline gives CDR1 LGHDT, CDR2 YNNKEL (reference sequence).

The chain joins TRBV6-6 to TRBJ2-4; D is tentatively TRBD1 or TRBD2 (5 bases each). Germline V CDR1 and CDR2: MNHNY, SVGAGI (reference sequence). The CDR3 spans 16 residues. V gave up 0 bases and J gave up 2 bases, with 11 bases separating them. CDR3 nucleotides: TGTGCCAGCAGTTACTCCAGGGAGTCCTCCAAAAACATTCAGTACTTC. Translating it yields CASSYSRESSKNIQYF.

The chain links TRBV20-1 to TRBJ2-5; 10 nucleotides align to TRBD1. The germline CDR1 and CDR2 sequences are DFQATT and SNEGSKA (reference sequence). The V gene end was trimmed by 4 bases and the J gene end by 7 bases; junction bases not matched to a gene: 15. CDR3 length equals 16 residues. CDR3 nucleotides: TGCAGTGCTATTCCAGGACAGGGGGAGATTTCTGGGACCCAGTACTTC. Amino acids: CSAIPGQGEISGTQYF.

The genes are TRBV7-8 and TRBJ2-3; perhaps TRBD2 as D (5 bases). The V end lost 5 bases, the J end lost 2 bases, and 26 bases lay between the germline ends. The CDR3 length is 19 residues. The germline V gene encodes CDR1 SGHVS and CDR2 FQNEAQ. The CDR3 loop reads CASSVIPAGLSSLTDTQYF. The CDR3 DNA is TGTGCCAGCAGCGTAATCCCCGCAGGACTGTCCTCCCTCACAGATACGCAGTATTTT.

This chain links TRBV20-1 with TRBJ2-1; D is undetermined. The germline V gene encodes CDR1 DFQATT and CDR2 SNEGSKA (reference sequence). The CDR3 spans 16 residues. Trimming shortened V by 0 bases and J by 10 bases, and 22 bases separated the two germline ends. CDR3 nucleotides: TGCAGTGCTAGAGATAGGGCCCAAACGGAGTTTGGGGAGCAGTTCTTC. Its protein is CSARDRAQTEFGEQFF.

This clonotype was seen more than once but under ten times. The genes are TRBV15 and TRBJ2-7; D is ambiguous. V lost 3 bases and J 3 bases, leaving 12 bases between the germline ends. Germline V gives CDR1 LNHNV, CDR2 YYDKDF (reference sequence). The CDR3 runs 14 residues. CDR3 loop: CATSRDLNSYEQYF. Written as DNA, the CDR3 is TGTGCCACCAGCAGGGACCTGAATAGCTACGAGCAGTACTTC.

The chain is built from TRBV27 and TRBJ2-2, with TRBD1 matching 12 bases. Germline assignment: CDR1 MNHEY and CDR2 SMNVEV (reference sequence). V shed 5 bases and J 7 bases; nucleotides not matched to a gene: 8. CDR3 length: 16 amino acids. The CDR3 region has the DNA TGTGCCAGCAGTGTAGCCGGGACAGGGGGCGTCGGGGAGCTGTTTTTT. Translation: CASSVAGTGGVGELFF.

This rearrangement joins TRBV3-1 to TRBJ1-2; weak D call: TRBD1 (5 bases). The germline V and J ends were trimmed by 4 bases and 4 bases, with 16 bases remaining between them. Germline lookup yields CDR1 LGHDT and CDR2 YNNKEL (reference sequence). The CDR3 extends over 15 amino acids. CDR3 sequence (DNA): TGTGCCAGCAGCCCATACGGGGCAGCTCTCTATGGCTACACCTTC. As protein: CASSPYGAALYGYTF. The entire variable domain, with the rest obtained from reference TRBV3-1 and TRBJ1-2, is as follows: DTAVSQTPKYLVTQMGNDKSIKCEQNLGHDTMYWYKQDSKKFLKIMFSYNNKELIINETVPNRFSPKSPDKAHLNLHINSLELGDSAVYFCASSPYGAALYGYTFGSGTRLTVV.

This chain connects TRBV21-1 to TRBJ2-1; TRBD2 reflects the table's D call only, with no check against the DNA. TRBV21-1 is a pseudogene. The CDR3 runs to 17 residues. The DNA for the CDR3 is TGTGCCAGCAGCAAAGTGGGGAGCGGGGGGGATGGGGGTGAGCAGTTCTTC. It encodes CASSKVGSGGDGGEQFF.

The CDR3, as DNA: TGTGCCAGCAGCGGTGGGACAGGGTTTGAGCAGTTCTTC. Its protein product is CASSGGTGFEQFF. This chain joins TRBV5-4 and TRBJ2-1; 9 bases line up with TRBD1. There are 13 residues in the CDR3. The junction had 5 bases not matched to a gene; V was cut back by 4 bases and J by 9 bases. Germline CDR1 and CDR2: SGHNT and YYREEE (reference sequence).

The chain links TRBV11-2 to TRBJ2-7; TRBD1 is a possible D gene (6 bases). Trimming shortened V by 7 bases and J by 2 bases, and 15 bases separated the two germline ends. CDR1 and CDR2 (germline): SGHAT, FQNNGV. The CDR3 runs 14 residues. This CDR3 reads CASTRNRVPYEQYF. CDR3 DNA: TGTGCCAGCACCAGAAACAGGGTTCCCTACGAGCAGTACTTC.

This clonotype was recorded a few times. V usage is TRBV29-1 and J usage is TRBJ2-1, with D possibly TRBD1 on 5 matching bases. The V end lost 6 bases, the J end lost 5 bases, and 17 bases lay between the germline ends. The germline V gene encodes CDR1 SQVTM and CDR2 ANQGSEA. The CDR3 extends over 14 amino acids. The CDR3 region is CSVDLDSPDNEQFF. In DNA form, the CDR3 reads TGCAGCGTCGACCTCGACAGTCCCGACAATGAGCAGTTCTTC.

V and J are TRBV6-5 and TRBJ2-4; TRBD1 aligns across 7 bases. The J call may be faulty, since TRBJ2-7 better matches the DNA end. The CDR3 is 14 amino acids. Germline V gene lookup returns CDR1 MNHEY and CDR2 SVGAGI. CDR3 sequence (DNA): TGTGCCAGCAGACGGGACAGCCTCTCCTACGAGCAGTACTTC. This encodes CASRRDSLSYEQYF.

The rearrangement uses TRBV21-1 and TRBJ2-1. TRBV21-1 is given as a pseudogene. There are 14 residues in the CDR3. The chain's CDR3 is CASSNEASDNEQFF. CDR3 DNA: TGTGCCAGCAGCAACGAGGCGTCCGACAATGAGCAGTTCTTC.

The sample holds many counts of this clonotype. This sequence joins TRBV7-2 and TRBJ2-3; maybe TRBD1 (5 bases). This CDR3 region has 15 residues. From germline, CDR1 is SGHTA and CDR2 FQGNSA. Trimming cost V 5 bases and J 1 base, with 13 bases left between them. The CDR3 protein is CASSPLWGGTDTQYF. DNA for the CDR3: TGTGCCAGCAGCCCTCTCTGGGGCGGCACAGATACGCAGTATTTT.